The 18 T cell receptor beta chains reported below all come from one sample, sequenced in a study of cytomegalovirus exposure and HLA in healthy donors. This PCR relied on a set of 60 Vbeta primers and 13 Jbeta primers. TCRdb's copy holds only in-frame clones and misses some; the assay was immunoSEQ multiplex PCR. The table records under 200,000 clones, roughly 80% of them present only once. Sequencing was performed on PBMCs. These TCRs come from a young woman in good health and CMV-seronegative.

This clone was seen just once. DNA for the CDR3: TGTGCCAGCACCCTCTGGGGCAGGGGGAGCAATCAGCCCCAGCATTTT. Protein: CASTLWGRGSNQPQHF. V is TRBV28 and J is TRBJ1-5, with 7 bases lining up with TRBD1. Germline CDR1 is MDHEN and CDR2 is SYDVKM. This CDR3 region has 16 residues. The V segment lost 7 bases and the J segment 1 base; nucleotides outside the gene matches: 10.

This chain joins TRBV5-4 and TRBJ2-5; a weak D match, TRBD2 (5 bases). CDR1 and CDR2 (germline): SGHNT, YYREEE (reference sequence). Trimming pared 1 base from V and 5 bases from J, leaving 12 bases between. The CDR3 loop spans 14 amino acids. CDR3 bases: TGTGCCAGCAGCTTGAGGTTTGAGCGGGAGACCCAGTACTTC. This sequence encodes CASSLRFERETQYF. Drawing the rest from reference TRBV5-4 and TRBJ2-5, the complete variable domain is ETGVTQSPTHLIKTRGQQVTLRCSSQSGHNTVSWYQQALGQGPQFIFQYYREEENGRGNFPPRFSGLQFPNYSSELNVNALELDDSALYLCASSLRFERETQYFGPGTRLLVL.

The sample holds a few counts of this clone. This chain joins TRBV19 and TRBJ1-2; no clear D gene. Trimming removed 3 bases at V and 3 bases at J, with 11 bases between. The CDR3 covers 14 residues. The germline gives CDR1 LNHDA, CDR2 SQIVND (reference sequence). DNA of the CDR3: TGTGCCAGTAGTATGGCACAGATTGACTATGGCTACACCTTC. As protein: CASSMAQIDYGYTF.

The V and J genes are TRBV7-3 and TRBJ1-1, with a possible D match to TRBD1 (5 bases). Germline V gene sequence: CDR1 SGHTA, CDR2 FQGTGA. The CDR3 spans 14 residues. V was trimmed by 4 bases and J by 2 bases, leaving 11 bases between them. The CDR3 bases are TGTGCCAGCAGCTATGACGGGGGTAACACTGAAGCTTTCTTT. Its translation is CASSYDGGNTEAFF.

The chain couples TRBV6-1 to TRBJ2-2; the match to TRBD1 covers 10 bases. Germline assignment: CDR1 MNHNS and CDR2 SASEGT. V was clipped by 8 bases and J by 3 bases; unmatched bases: 3. The CDR3 has 14 residues. In DNA form, the CDR3 reads TGTGCCAGCGATGGACAGGGGGACACCGGGGAGCTGTTTTTT. Translating it yields CASDGQGDTGELFF.

The genes are TRBV10-2 and TRBJ1-2; 7 positions match TRBD1. V gave up 6 bases and J gave up 2 bases; unmatched junction bases: 9. This CDR3 spans 15 amino acids. The V gene's germline CDR1 is WSHSY and CDR2 SAAADI. CDR3 sequence reads: CASRDTGAQNYGYTF. The DNA for the CDR3 is TGCGCCAGCAGGGATACAGGGGCACAGAACTATGGCTACACCTTC.

The rearrangement joins TRBV6-5 to TRBJ2-5, with TRBD1 matching over 9 bases. This CDR3 region has 14 residues. CDR1 is MNHEY and CDR2 is SVGAGI in the germline V gene. J was trimmed by 2 bases and V by 2 bases; bases with no gene match: 0. The CDR3 protein is CASSYGTGQETQYF. The DNA for the CDR3 is TGTGCCAGCAGTTACGGGACAGGGCAAGAGACCCAGTACTTC.

This rearrangement joins TRBV19 to TRBJ2-5; TRBD1 matches 10 bases. Germline loops: CDR1 LNHDA, CDR2 SQIVND (reference sequence). The CDR3 has 14 amino acids. The ends lost 4 bases at V and 4 bases at J; junction bases unmatched: 3. Here the CDR3 reads CASSTTGGGETQYF. DNA of the CDR3: TGTGCCAGTAGTACGACAGGGGGCGGAGAGACCCAGTACTTC.

This chain links TRBV19 with TRBJ2-1, with TRBD2 identical over 12 bases. Germline V gives CDR1 LNHDA, CDR2 SQIVND (reference sequence). This CDR3 has 19 amino acids. The V gene end was trimmed by 5 bases and the J gene end by 0 bases; junction bases not matched to a gene: 11. DNA for the CDR3: TGTGCCAGTAGTCCGGGGCTAGCGGGAGGGCTAAGCTCCTACAATGAGCAGTTCTTC. Encoded protein: CASSPGLAGGLSSYNEQFF.

The rearrangement joins TRBV29-1 to TRBJ2-1; 7 bases are a match to TRBD1. Germline trimming cut 6 bases from V and 4 bases from J; bases unmatched to any gene: 3. CDR1 SQVTM and CDR2 ANQGSEA come from the germline V gene. The CDR3 spans 12 residues. The CDR3: CSVGQLYNEQFF. CDR3 DNA sequence: TGCAGCGTGGGACAGCTTTACAATGAGCAGTTCTTC.

A single count supports this clone. The genes are TRBV15 and TRBJ1-1, with D possibly matching TRBD1 (6 bases). Germline-derived CDR1 and CDR2 are LNHNV and YYDKDF (reference sequence). V was clipped by 4 bases and J by 5 bases, with 14 bases between them. The CDR3 covers 14 residues. The CDR3 DNA reads TGTGCCACCAGCACATCAGGGGACCCGACTGAAGCTTTCTTT. This gives the protein CATSTSGDPTEAFF.

The chain is built from TRBV7-2 and TRBJ1-5; 8 bases are a match to TRBD1. Trimming cost V 1 base and J 4 bases; bases outside gene matches: 3. CDR3 size: 15 residues. CDR1 is SGHTA and CDR2 is FQGNSA in the germline V gene. This CDR3 is CASSLGTGNNQPQHF. The CDR3 DNA is TGTGCCAGCAGCTTAGGGACAGGGAATAATCAGCCCCAGCATTTT.

Concerning this clone itself: One junction end disagrees with the germline gene, perhaps due to a read error. The chain has TRBV7-9 and TRBJ2-1, with no clear D. CDR1 and CDR2 (germline): SEHNR, FQNEAQ (reference sequence). There are 12 residues in the CDR3. CDR3 loop: CSSSLGSRGQFF. CDR3 bases: TGTTCCAGCAGCTTAGGGTCTAGAGGGCAGTTCTTC.

The gene calls are TRBV5-1 and TRBJ2-1, with 9 bases fitting TRBD2. Germline V gene sequence: CDR1 SGHRS, CDR2 YFSETQ. The V and J ends lost 2 bases and 3 bases, in that order; junction bases with no gene match: 3. The CDR3 sequence is 15 residues long. The CDR3 is CASSFLAGFYNEQFF. The CDR3 DNA reads TGCGCCAGCAGCTTCCTAGCGGGGTTCTACAATGAGCAGTTCTTC.

A word on this clone: One junction end does not reproduce the germline sequence, and a read error may be involved. This sequence joins TRBV6-4 and TRBJ1-1; 7 nucleotides match TRBD1. This CDR3 is 15 amino acids long. Germline values: CDR1 MRHNA, CDR2 SNTAGT. The CDR3 loop reads CASREETGLDTEAFF. CDR3 nucleotide sequence: TGTGCCAGCCGTGAGGAGACAGGGTTGGACACTGAAGCTTTCTTT.

The chain has TRBV21-1 and TRBJ1-5; the table's D call, TRBD1, has no DNA check behind it. TRBV21-1 is a listed pseudogene. The CDR3 covers 16 residues. Here the CDR3 reads CASSTRGQESFQPQHF. DNA for the CDR3: TGTGCCAGCAGCACCCGGGGACAGGAAAGCTTTCAGCCCCAGCATTTT.

The chain combines TRBV5-5 with TRBJ2-4; 7 bases match TRBD1. CDR3 length equals 15 residues. Trimming removed 2 bases from V and 1 base from J; junction bases left unmatched: 3. Germline loops: CDR1 SGHKS, CDR2 YYEKEE (reference sequence). The CDR3 loop is CASSLDRDAKNIQYF. CDR3 coding DNA: TGTGCCAGCAGCTTAGACAGGGATGCCAAAAACATTCAGTACTTC.

This clone has only a few counts. The rearrangement links TRBV6-5 to TRBJ1-1, with D perhaps TRBD1 (6 bases). Germline V lookup: CDR1 MNHEY, CDR2 SVGAGI. This CDR3 is built from 14 residues. The germline V and J ends were trimmed by 0 bases and 1 base, with 6 bases remaining between them. The CDR3 bases are TGTGCCAGCAGTTACTCGGACAGGAACACTGAAGCTTTCTTT. This gives the protein CASSYSDRNTEAFF.